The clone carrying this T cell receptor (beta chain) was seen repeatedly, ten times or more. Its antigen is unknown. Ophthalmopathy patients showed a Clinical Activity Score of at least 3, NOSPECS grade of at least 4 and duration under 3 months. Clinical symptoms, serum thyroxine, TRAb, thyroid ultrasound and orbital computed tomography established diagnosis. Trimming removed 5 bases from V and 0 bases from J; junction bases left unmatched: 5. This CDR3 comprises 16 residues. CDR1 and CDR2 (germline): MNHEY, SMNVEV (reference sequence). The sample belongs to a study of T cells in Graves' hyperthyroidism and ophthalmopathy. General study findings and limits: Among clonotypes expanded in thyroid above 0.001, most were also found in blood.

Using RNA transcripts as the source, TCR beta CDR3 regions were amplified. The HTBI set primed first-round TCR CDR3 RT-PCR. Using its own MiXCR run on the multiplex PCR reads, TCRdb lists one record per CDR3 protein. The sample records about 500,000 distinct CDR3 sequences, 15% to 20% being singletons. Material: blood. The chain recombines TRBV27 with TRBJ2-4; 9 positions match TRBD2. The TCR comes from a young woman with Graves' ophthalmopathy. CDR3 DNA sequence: TGTGCCAGCAGTAAGAGCGGGGGGCTAGCCAAAAACATTCAGTACTTC. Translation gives CASSKSGGLAKNIQYF.